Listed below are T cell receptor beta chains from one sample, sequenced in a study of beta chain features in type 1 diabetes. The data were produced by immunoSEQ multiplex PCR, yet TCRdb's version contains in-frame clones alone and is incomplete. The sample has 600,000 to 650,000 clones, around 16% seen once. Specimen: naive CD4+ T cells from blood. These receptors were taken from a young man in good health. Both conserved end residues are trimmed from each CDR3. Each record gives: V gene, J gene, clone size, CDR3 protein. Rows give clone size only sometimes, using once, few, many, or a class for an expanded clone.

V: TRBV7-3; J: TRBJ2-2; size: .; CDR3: ASSPSSTITGELF
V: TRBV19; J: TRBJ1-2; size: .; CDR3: ASSTTGTVYGYT
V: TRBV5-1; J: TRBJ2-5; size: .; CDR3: ASSLERGERETQY
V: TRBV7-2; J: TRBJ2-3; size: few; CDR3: ASSLARGWGDTQY
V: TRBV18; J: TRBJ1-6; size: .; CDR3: ATLGSYNSPLH
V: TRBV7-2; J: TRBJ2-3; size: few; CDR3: ASSSRDTDTQY
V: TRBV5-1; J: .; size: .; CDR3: ASSSLGQGYPREQY
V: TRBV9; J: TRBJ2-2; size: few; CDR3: ASSPPGGEAGELF
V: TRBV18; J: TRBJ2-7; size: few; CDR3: ASSSIITGTGPYEQY
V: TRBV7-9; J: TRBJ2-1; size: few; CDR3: ASSFSGQYNEQF